These 11 T cell receptor beta chains came from one sample sequenced in a study of cytomegalovirus exposure and HLA in healthy donors (dated by TCRdb to 2016 to 2017). Library preparation was by the immunoSEQ multiplex PCR assay. For the multiplex PCR, a mixture combining 60 forward primers for TCR Vbeta segments and 13 reverse primers for TCR Jbeta segments was used. The immuneACCESS repertoire file appears here via TCRdb, limited to in-frame rearrangements. These files lack a portion of the clones; in checked studies, under half of the deficit traces to unresolved V genes, and the cause of the others is not known. Counted in this sample were 80,000 to 130,000 clones; approximately 73% of them appeared once. The ten largest clones take up 3% to 4.5% of the sample. The sample was PBMCs. The receptors shown here come from a woman between 45 and 60 years old in good health and CMV-seropositive.

This clone was counted a few times. The rearrangement links TRBV7-8 to TRBJ1-1; D call uncertain. The CDR3 spans 13 residues. The V gene lost 2 bases and the J gene lost 10 bases, with 14 bases spanning the gap. Germline V gene sequence: CDR1 SGHVS, CDR2 FQNEAQ. Here the CDR3 reads CASSLLVGRLAFF. CDR3 DNA: TGTGCCAGCAGCTTATTAGTCGGGAGGTTAGCTTTCTTT.

The chain is built from TRBV7-9 and TRBJ2-2; weak D call: TRBD2 (6 bases). In germline, CDR1 is SEHNR, CDR2 FQNEAQ (reference sequence). The V end lost 5 bases, the J end lost 7 bases, and 20 bases lay between the germline ends. The CDR3 consists of 16 residues. DNA for the CDR3: TGTGCCAGCAGCCCATCAGCGGGCCCCGGCTTCGGGGAGCTGTTTTTT. This translates into CASSPSAGPGFGELFF. The full variable domain, with the rest looked up from reference TRBV7-9 and TRBJ2-2, is DTGVSQNPRHKITKRGQNVTFRCDPISEHNRLYWYRQTLGQGPEFLTYFQNEAQLEKSRLLSDRFSAERPKGSFSTLEIQRTEQGDSAMYLCASSPSAGPGFGELFFGEGSRLTVL.

The rearrangement uses TRBV5-5 and TRBJ1-2, with D unresolved. The V end was cut by 0 bases, the J end by 6 bases, with 9 bases between. CDR1 is SGHKS, CDR2 YYEKEE, per germline (reference sequence). The CDR3 runs 13 residues. The CDR3 here is CASSLDSGDGYTF. In nucleotides, the CDR3 is TGTGCCAGCAGCTTGGACAGCGGCGATGGCTACACCTTC.

The chain carries TRBV5-1 and TRBJ2-7, with D unclear. Trimming left V 5 bases short and J 0 bases short, with 12 bases between. The germline V gene has CDR1 SGHRS and CDR2 YFSETQ. The CDR3 consists of 14 residues. The chain's CDR3 is CASSSTPVSYEQYF. The CDR3 DNA reads TGCGCCAGCAGTTCCACTCCCGTCTCCTACGAGCAGTACTTC.

The J gene is TRBJ2-5, the V gene TRBV5-6, with TRBD1 as a possible D gene (5 bases). The V gene's germline CDR1 is SGHDT and CDR2 YYEEEE. This CDR3 has 14 residues. V lost 4 bases to trimming and J lost 5 bases, with 15 bases between them. CDR3 residues: CASSPTYRRETQYF. The CDR3 DNA sequence: TGTGCCAGCAGCCCCACCTACAGGCGGGAGACCCAGTACTTC.

The J gene is TRBJ2-1, the V gene TRBV9, with 8 positions matching TRBD2. The CDR3 totals 15 residues. CDR1 SGDLS and CDR2 YYNGEE come from the germline V gene. Trimming cost V 0 bases and J 4 bases; bases outside gene matches: 3. The DNA for the CDR3 is TGTGCCAGCAGCGTAGTGGCGGGGGGATACAATGAGCAGTTCTTC. Its protein is CASSVVAGGYNEQFF.

This sequence joins TRBV4-1 and TRBJ2-3, with 9 bases fitting TRBD1. The CDR3 consists of 17 residues. After removal of 2 bases from V and 0 bases from J, the junction contained 6 bases not matched to a gene. The germline V gene has CDR1 MGHRA and CDR2 YSYEKL. This chain's CDR3 is CASSQLTGGDSTDTQYF. In nucleotides, the CDR3 is TGCGCCAGCAGCCAACTAACAGGGGGCGACAGCACAGATACGCAGTATTTT.

The chain combines TRBV9 with TRBJ1-3; 9 bases line up with TRBD1. This CDR3 has 17 amino acids. V lost 0 bases to trimming and J lost 2 bases; unmatched junction nucleotides: 6. Germline V gene data show CDR1 as SGDLS and CDR2 as YYNGEE. Written as DNA, the CDR3 is TGTGCCAGCAGCGTAGAGGGGACAGGGCCCACTGGAAACACCATATATTTT. This codes for CASSVEGTGPTGNTIYF.

The J gene is TRBJ2-5, the V gene TRBV10-2; the match to TRBD1 covers 7 bases. J was trimmed by 4 bases and V by 6 bases; bases with no gene match: 8. From germline, CDR1 is WSHSY and CDR2 SAAADI. The CDR3 extends over 14 amino acids. The CDR3 region has the DNA TGCGCCAGCAGGCTCGACAGGGTCTCAGAGACCCAGTACTTC. It yields the protein CASRLDRVSETQYF.

This rearrangement joins TRBV6-6 to TRBJ2-3, with D perhaps matching TRBD2 (7 bases). In germline, CDR1 is MNHNY, CDR2 SVGAGI (reference sequence). There are 15 residues in the CDR3. V was clipped by 0 bases and J by 8 bases, with 15 bases between them. Here the CDR3 reads CASSYSEGGSGTQYF. The CDR3 coding sequence is TGTGCCAGCAGTTACTCGGAGGGGGGGAGCGGTACGCAGTATTTT.

The chain combines TRBV30 with TRBJ1-1, with D possibly TRBD1 on 6 matching bases. The ends were cut back, 4 bases at V and 2 bases at J, with 17 bases in the middle. The germline CDR1 and CDR2 sequences are GTSNPN and SVGIG (reference sequence). The CDR3 sequence is 15 residues long. CDR3 nucleotides: TGTGCCTGGATTGGGGGCACAGTCAGTAACACTGAAGCTTTCTTT. Protein: CAWIGGTVSNTEAFF.